These 24 T cell receptor beta chains came from one sample sequenced in a study of T cells in Graves' hyperthyroidism and ophthalmopathy. Using RNA transcripts as the source, TCR beta CDR3 regions were amplified. First-round RT-PCR with HTBI primers amplified the TCR CDR3 region. MiXCR, applied by TCRdb to the multiplex PCR reads, yields one record per CDR3 protein. This table has 350,000 to 400,000 distinct CDR3 sequences, over 11% appearing once. Input material: blood. These TCRs come from a woman aged 60-70 years with Graves' hyperthyroidism.

A remark on this clonotype: One base away lies a much larger clone, so this may be a sequencing read error. This chain uses TRBV20-1 with TRBJ2-7; 13 bases match TRBD2. The length of the CDR3 is 15 residues. The germline CDR1 and CDR2 sequences are DFQATT and SNEGSKA (reference sequence). In DNA, the CDR3 is TGCAGTGCGAGAGCACTAGCGGGAGGGCCCCACGAGCAGTACTTC. Translation: CSARALAGGPHEQYF.

Comment on this clonotype: Since no conserved phenylalanine or tryptophan closes the CDR3, a read error is the likely cause. J is TRBJ2-1 and V is TRBV7-8; TRBD2 agrees at 9 bases. With 3 bases clipped from V and 3 bases from J, the junction kept 9 bases outside the gene matches. The CDR3 has 17 residues. CDR1 and CDR2 from the germline V gene are SGHVS and FQNEAQ. The CDR3, as DNA: TGTGCCAGCAGCTTTAATAGCGGGAGCGCAGGCTACAATGAGCAGTTCCTC. Its protein is CASSFNSGSAGYNEQFL.

This clonotype has at least ten counts. The rearrangement joins TRBV18 to TRBJ1-2; maybe TRBD1 (5 bases). The CDR3 consists of 14 residues. The V and J ends lost 3 bases and 4 bases respectively, with 12 bases between them. Germline CDR1 KGHSH, CDR2 LQKENI. The CDR3 nucleotides are TGTGCCAGCTCACCGGTAGGGGAACGCTATGGCTACACCTTC. Its translation: CASSPVGERYGYTF.

V is TRBV3-1 and J is TRBJ2-5; TRBD1 matches 9 bases. The V gene end was trimmed by 4 bases and the J gene end by 4 bases; junction bases not matched to a gene: 7. The CDR3 has 15 amino acids. Germline V gene lookup returns CDR1 LGHDT and CDR2 YNNKEL (reference sequence). CDR3 in amino acids: CASSLGTGIGETQYF. In nucleotides, the CDR3 is TGTGCCAGCAGCCTAGGGACAGGGATCGGAGAGACCCAGTACTTC.

This clonotype has a count of ten or more. The chain combines TRBV18 with TRBJ2-3, with TRBD2 matching 10 bases. Germline CDR1 is KGHSH and CDR2 is LQKENI. This CDR3 region has 14 residues. The junction had 2 bases not matched to a gene; V was cut back by 4 bases and J by 4 bases. The CDR3 spells CASSRTSGSDTQYF. The CDR3 DNA reads TGTGCCAGCTCACGGACTAGCGGTTCAGATACGCAGTATTTT.

In its sample, this clonotype was seen a few times. The genes are TRBV19 and TRBJ1-5; possibly TRBD1 for D (6 bases). Germline V gives CDR1 LNHDA, CDR2 SQIVND (reference sequence). Between the trimmed V and J ends, which lost 5 bases and 3 bases, there was a span of 14 bases. This CDR3 is built from 15 residues. CDR3: CASSAPGHYNQPQHF. The CDR3 nucleotides are TGTGCCAGTAGTGCCCCGGGACACTACAATCAGCCCCAGCATTTT.

This clonotype was found many times. This sequence joins TRBV20-1 and TRBJ2-5; 10 bases match TRBD2. Germline CDR1 and CDR2: DFQATT and SNEGSKA (reference sequence). V shed 5 bases, J shed 0 bases, and the junction held 9 bases outside the gene matches. The CDR3 loop spans 16 amino acids. CDR3 amino acids: CSAFSGRSPYQETQYF. The DNA for the CDR3 is TGCAGTGCTTTTAGCGGGAGGTCCCCGTACCAAGAGACCCAGTACTTC.

This clonotype was observed many times. This chain uses TRBV15 with TRBJ2-5; D not certain. V was pared by 4 bases and J by 5 bases, with 14 bases between. Germline V gene lookup returns CDR1 LNHNV and CDR2 YYDKDF (reference sequence). The CDR3 extends over 14 amino acids. The CDR3 loop reads CATSTDANGETQYF. CDR3 bases: TGTGCCACCAGCACAGATGCCAATGGGGAGACCCAGTACTTC.

The chain carries TRBV20-1 and TRBJ1-6, with 9 nucleotides matching TRBD1. Germline V gene data show CDR1 as DFQATT and CDR2 as SNEGSKA (reference sequence). The CDR3 length is 15 residues. The J segment lost 11 bases and the V segment lost 2 bases, leaving 10 bases of the junction unmatched. This chain's CDR3 is CSARSSGTGKTPLHF. DNA for the CDR3: TGCAGTGCTAGAAGTTCCGGGACAGGGAAGACACCCCTCCACTTT.

The V gene is TRBV6-1, the J gene TRBJ1-3; the D is unclear. Trimming pared 6 bases from V and 0 bases from J, leaving 9 bases between. The CDR3 contains 14 residues. Germline V gene lookup returns CDR1 MNHNS and CDR2 SASEGT. Here the CDR3 reads CASRSLSSGNTIYF. The CDR3, as DNA: TGTGCCAGCAGGAGCCTGAGCTCTGGAAACACCATATATTTT.

The V gene is TRBV7-9, the J gene TRBJ2-3; maybe TRBD2 (6 bases). Germline-derived CDR1 and CDR2 are SEHNR and FQNEAQ (reference sequence). CDR3 size: 16 residues. V lost 5 bases, J lost 2 bases, and 17 bases lay in between. For the CDR3, the DNA is TGTGCCAGCAGCCCCAACCGGGACTTACCCACAGATACGCAGTATTTT. Its translation: CASSPNRDLPTDTQYF.

This clonotype has a count of ten or more. DNA of the CDR3: TGTGCCACCAGCGGTCGGACAGGGGGGATCGATGAGCAGTTCTTC. Translating it yields CATSGRTGGIDEQFF. The rearrangement joins TRBV24-1 to TRBJ2-1, with 10 positions matching TRBD1. V trimming: 7 bases; J trimming: 8 bases; junction bases outside the gene matches: 10. The germline V gene has CDR1 KGHDR and CDR2 SFDVKD. The CDR3 runs 15 residues.

This clonotype occurred many times. The rearrangement links TRBV10-3 to TRBJ2-7; D possibly uses TRBD1 or TRBD2 (6 bases each). Looked up from germline, CDR1 is ENHRY and CDR2 is SYGVKD. The CDR3 has 16 amino acids. V was cut by 2 bases and J by 2 bases, with 16 bases left in between. CDR3 DNA sequence: TGTGCCATCAGTGAGAAGGGGGGATTATTGGCCTACGAGCAGTACTTC. It codes for CAISEKGGLLAYEQYF.

There are many counts of this clonotype. The rearrangement uses TRBV5-1 and TRBJ1-1; D gene ambiguous. Trimming removed 4 bases at V and 1 base at J, with 8 bases between. The CDR3 sequence is 13 residues long. The germline V gene has CDR1 SGHRS and CDR2 YFSETQ. The CDR3 DNA reads TGCGCCAGCAGCGATGGGAGGAACACTGAAGCTTTCTTT. Translation: CASSDGRNTEAFF.

The chain carries TRBV11-3 and TRBJ2-7; D possibly corresponds to TRBD1 (5 bases). The CDR3 loop spans 14 amino acids. Looked up from germline, CDR1 is SGHNT and CDR2 is YENEEA. Trimming pared 2 bases from V and 4 bases from J, leaving 12 bases between. The CDR3, as DNA: TGTGCCAGCAGCTTATCGGCGGACAAATACGAGCAGTACTTC. This sequence encodes CASSLSADKYEQYF.

This clonotype was seen ten or more times. V usage is TRBV18 and J usage is TRBJ2-7, with a possible D match to TRBD2 (5 bases). The CDR3 length is 16 residues. Trimming took off 3 bases at V and 1 base at J, with 16 bases between the two ends. CDR1 is KGHSH, CDR2 LQKENI, per germline. The DNA of the CDR3 is TGTGCCAGCTCACCCTTCAAGAGGGTCCCTTCCTACGAGCAGTACTTC. Amino acid sequence: CASSPFKRVPSYEQYF.

At least ten counts were recorded for this clonotype. The chain is built from TRBV10-3 and TRBJ2-1, with a weak D call TRBD2 (5 bases). The ends were cut back, 6 bases at V and 14 bases at J, with 20 bases in the middle. The CDR3 has 13 amino acids. The V gene's germline CDR1 is ENHRY and CDR2 SYGVKD. The CDR3 loop reads CAIRTGLSFGEFF. CDR3 DNA sequence: TGTGCCATCAGGACCGGACTTTCTTTTGGAGAGTTCTTC.

This clonotype was recorded a few times. The chain links TRBV5-6 to TRBJ2-2; weak D call: TRBD2 (7 bases). The CDR3 contains 15 residues. Germline CDR1 SGHDT, CDR2 YYEEEE. Between the trimmed V and J ends, which lost 6 bases and 4 bases, there was a span of 16 bases. The CDR3 sequence: CASIEGGVSTGELFF. The DNA for the CDR3 is TGTGCCAGCATCGAGGGGGGGGTGAGCACCGGGGAGCTGTTTTTT. The variable domain in full, with the rest retrieved from reference TRBV5-6 and TRBJ2-2, is DAGVTQSPTHLIKTRGQQVTLRCSPKSGHDTVSWYQQALGQGPQFIFQYYEEEERQRGNFPDRFSGHQFPNYSSELNVNALLLGDSALYLCASIEGGVSTGELFFGEGSRLTVL.

In this sample, this clonotype turned up a few times. The chain recombines TRBV7-3 with TRBJ2-5, with D perhaps matching TRBD1 or TRBD2 (7 bases each). Trimming pared 5 bases from V and 5 bases from J, leaving 18 bases between. This CDR3 comprises 15 residues. CDR1 and CDR2 (germline): SGHTA, FQGTGA. This CDR3 is CASSLRAGGGETQYF. The CDR3 bases are TGTGCCAGCAGCCTACGGGCAGGGGGGGGGGAGACCCAGTACTTC.

This clonotype has at least ten counts. The chain has TRBV11-3 and TRBJ2-1, with 7 positions matching TRBD1. Germline V CDR1 and CDR2: SGHNT, YENEEA. Trimming took 5 bases from V and 0 from J; bases not matched to a gene: 4. CDR3 length: 15 amino acids. CDR3 loop: CASSLRDSSYNEQFF. DNA of the CDR3: TGTGCCAGCAGCCTCAGGGACAGCTCCTACAATGAGCAGTTCTTC.

This clonotype came up many times. V usage is TRBV27 and J usage is TRBJ2-1, with 8 bases aligning to TRBD2. V was pared by 2 bases and J by 8 bases, with 8 bases of the junction left unmatched. The CDR3 consists of 15 residues. Germline CDR1 reads MNHEY; CDR2 reads SMNVEV (reference sequence). This chain's CDR3 is CASSLTGLAWDEQFF. In DNA form, the CDR3 reads TGTGCCAGCAGTTTAACAGGACTAGCTTGGGATGAGCAGTTCTTC.

This clonotype was seen only a few times. This chain uses TRBV6-1 with TRBJ1-2; TRBD1 aligns across 9 bases. The V and J ends lost 5 bases and 7 bases, in that order; junction bases with no gene match: 11. Germline CDR1 reads MNHNS; CDR2 reads SASEGT. The CDR3 spans 15 residues. DNA of the CDR3: TGTGCCAGCAGTTATCCTGGACAGGGGAAGAGTGGCTACACCTTC. Translation gives CASSYPGQGKSGYTF.

This clonotype was counted between two and nine times. This chain links TRBV28 with TRBJ2-2; TRBD1 aligns across 10 bases. Germline-derived CDR1 and CDR2 are MDHEN and SYDVKM. CDR3 length: 14 amino acids. J lost 5 bases, V lost 8 bases, and 5 bases had no gene match. CDR3 in DNA: TGTGCCAGCCGGGACAGGGGTGGTACCGGGGAGCTGTTTTTT. Translated: CASRDRGGTGELFF.

The V gene is TRBV7-2, the J gene TRBJ2-1; 12 bases match TRBD2. The ends lost 2 bases at V and 4 bases at J; junction bases unmatched: 6. The V gene's germline CDR1 is SGHTA and CDR2 FQGNSA. The CDR3 is 17 amino acids. CDR3 nucleotide sequence: TGTGCCAGCAGCTTAAGAGGACTAGCGGGGATTTACAATGAGCAGTTCTTC. It yields the protein CASSLRGLAGIYNEQFF.